A single sample is the source of the 14 T cell receptor beta chains below, sequenced in a study of T cells expressing NK-cell markers (TCRdb year 2020). Library creation used 5' RACE. Sequencing used an Illumina HiSeq 2000. TCRdb reprocessed the reads and provides one entry for every CDR3 protein sequence; no DNA is given. The sample table includes hundreds of thousands of distinct CDR3 sequences. The ten most abundant clones make up approximately 7% of the sample. Sequenced material: blood T cells: a sorted CD56 or NKG2C T cell subset, CD4+ or CD8+ T cells, or bulk PBMC T cells (not recorded which). These receptors all stem from a woman aged 18 to 75 in good health.

This chain joins TRBV15 and TRBJ2-7; TCRdb gives TRBD2 as the D gene, but with no DNA this cannot be confirmed. Per the germline V gene, CDR1 is LNHNV and CDR2 is YYDKDF (reference sequence). The CDR3 consists of 13 residues. This CDR3 is CATGLAQSYEQYF.

This CDR3 is CASSQDRGVYNEQFF. The gene calls are TRBV4-3 and TRBJ2-1; TCRdb returns TRBD1, unconfirmable since there is no DNA. The germline CDR1 and CDR2 sequences are LGHNA and YSLEER. CDR3 length equals 15 residues.

This chain joins TRBV2 and TRBJ1-3. The CDR3 contains 17 residues. Germline assignment: CDR1 SNHLY and CDR2 FYNNEI. This CDR3 reads CASSEEGRHLSGNTIYF. The full variable domain, with the rest looked up from reference TRBV2 and TRBJ1-3, is EPEVTQTPSHQVTQMGQEVILRCVPISNHLYFYWYRQILGQKVEFLVSFYNNEISEKSEIFDDQFSVERPDGSNFTLKIRSTKLEDSAMYFCASSEEGRHLSGNTIYFGEGSWLTVV.

The chain has TRBV20-1 and TRBJ2-1; the D gene TCRdb calls, TRBD2, cannot be checked with no DNA. The CDR3 runs to 13 residues. Germline V lookup: CDR1 DFQATT, CDR2 SNEGSKA (reference sequence). This CDR3 reads CSARAASIYEQFF.

V usage is TRBV7-3 and J usage is TRBJ2-5. Germline CDR1 and CDR2: SGHTA and FQGTGA. CDR3 length equals 13 residues. The CDR3 loop is CASSLTRQETQYF.

This rearrangement joins TRBV12-3 or TRBV12-4 to TRBJ2-1; lacking DNA, the TRBD1 call made by TCRdb goes unchecked. The CDR3 length is 14 residues. This CDR3 reads CASSLPGQDYEQFF.

V usage is TRBV28 and J usage is TRBJ2-1. There are 16 residues in the CDR3. Germline V gene data show CDR1 as MDHEN and CDR2 as SYDVKM. CDR3 residues: CASSFHDGSSYNEQFF.

The chain recombines TRBV7-2 with TRBJ2-5; TCRdb calls TRBD2, which cannot be checked without DNA. There are 15 residues in the CDR3. The germline CDR1 and CDR2 sequences are SGHTA and FQGNSA. CDR3: CASSPSGRPQETQYF.

The chain links TRBV5-6 to TRBJ2-2; the D call from TCRdb, TRBD1, cannot be confirmed without DNA. The germline V gene encodes CDR1 SGHDT and CDR2 YYEEEE. The CDR3 sequence is 15 residues long. The CDR3 sequence is CASSFGGQATGELFF.

The chain employs TRBV12-5 and TRBJ2-1; TCRdb reports TRBD2, a call that lacks DNA to check it against. CDR3 length: 15 residues. Looked up from germline, CDR1 is LGHNT and CDR2 is FRNRAP. The CDR3 loop reads CASGPGSSPANEQFF.

The chain links TRBV5-1 to TRBJ2-3. CDR1 SGHRS and CDR2 YFSETQ come from the germline V gene. The CDR3 runs 15 residues. The CDR3 sequence: CASSWGSPSTDTQYF. Full variable domain (outside the CDR3, taken from reference TRBV5-1 and TRBJ2-3): KAGVTQTPRYLIKTRGQQVTLSCSPISGHRSVSWYQQTPGQGLQFLFEYFSETQRNKGNFPGRFSGRQFSNSRSEMNVSTLELGDSALYLCASSWGSPSTDTQYFGPGTRLTVL.

The CDR3 is CASSQATGSTGELFF. The gene calls are TRBV7-6 and TRBJ2-2. From germline, CDR1 is SGHVS and CDR2 FNYEAQ. The CDR3 consists of 15 residues. Variable domain in full (rest from reference TRBV7-6 and TRBJ2-2): GAGVSQSPRYKVTKRGQDVALRCDPISGHVSLYWYRQALGQGPEFLTYFNYEAQQDKSGLPNDRFSAERPEGSISTLTIQRTEQRDSAMYRCASSQATGSTGELFFGEGSRLTVL.

The CDR3 region is CASSQDDSYTEAFF. The V and J genes are TRBV14 and TRBJ1-1; the D gene TCRdb calls, TRBD1, cannot be checked with no DNA. This CDR3 comprises 14 residues. Per the germline V gene, CDR1 is SGHDN and CDR2 is FVKESK.

The J gene is TRBJ1-4, the V gene TRBV7-9. Germline CDR1 SEHNR, CDR2 FQNEAQ (reference sequence). The length of the CDR3 is 14 residues. The CDR3 loop is CASSLANSQEKLFF.